This T cell receptor beta chain was recorded in a study of blood T cell repertoires in COVID-19. Overall study context: Nucleic acid was either cDNA or gDNA, and it came from T cells, B-cell-depleted T cells, or PBMCs.

Trimming cost V 3 bases and J 2 bases, with 12 bases left between them. Germline assignment: CDR1 LNHDA and CDR2 SQIVND (reference sequence). The CDR3 is 15 amino acids. The assay was immunoSEQ multiplex PCR, and TCRdb's table has in-frame clones only and misses some. The data show 45,000 to 55,000 clones, approximately 82% seen once. The chain is built from TRBV19 and TRBJ2-3; maybe TRBD2 (6 bases). The receptor's source is a human donor in a cohort sampled during active COVID-19. What was sequenced was peripheral blood. The CDR3 coding sequence is TGTGCCAGTAGTATCTCCTGGCGGGACACAGATACGCAGTATTTT. This encodes CASSISWRDTDTQYF.